The clone carrying this TCR beta chain is labeled medium-sized. The antigen remains undetermined. Trimming at V came to 3 bases and at J to 5 bases, leaving 8 bases not matched to a gene. This CDR3 contains 16 residues. Quantitative 5'-RACE with molecular barcodes generated TCR beta libraries. TCRdb ran MiXCR on the 5' RACE reads and lists one entry per CDR3 protein. The sample lists about 360,000 distinct CDR3 sequences, 20% occurring once. The source of the sample is a study of CD8 T cells in ankylosing spondylitis. The study, taken as a whole, reports: Reported data indicate significant enrichment of disease-linked clones within matched ankylosing spondylitis synovial fluid.

The sequence came from a male donor with ankylosing spondylitis or in good health (not recorded which). Specimen: blood, either unsorted or a sorted T cell fraction (not recorded which). The genes are TRBV12-3 or TRBV12-4 and TRBJ2-7; 12 bases fit TRBD2. The CDR3 region is CASSLMSSGGADEQYF. Written as DNA, the CDR3 is TGTGCCAGCAGTTTGATGTCTAGCGGGGGGGCAGACGAGCAGTACTTC.